Reported below is one T cell receptor (beta chain). Germline CDR1 SGHVS, CDR2 FQNEAQ. CDR3 length: 17 residues. This sample is part of a study of cytomegalovirus exposure and HLA in healthy donors. At sampling all donors were nominally healthy, likely with unrecorded immune exposures. Vbeta (60) and Jbeta (13) primers were used in the PCR. Measured with immunoSEQ multiplex PCR; TCRdb has only the in-frame clones, and not every one. The table includes approximately 160,000 clones, roughly 78% detected once. The sequence was collected from a woman between 45 and 65 years old in good health and CMV-seropositive. The chain recombines TRBV7-8 with TRBJ2-5; the D gene is possibly TRBD1 (6 bases). The J call may be faulty, since TRBJ2-7 better matches the DNA end. Input material: PBMCs. CDR3 region: CASSLADFGRGFYEQYF. The CDR3 DNA reads as TGTGCCAGCAGCTTAGCGGATTTTGGCAGGGGATTTTACGAGCAGTACTTC.